The next 23 T cell receptor beta chains were all read from a single sample in a study of T-cell memory formation after mild COVID-19. MiXCR, applied by TCRdb to the 5' RACE reads, yields one record per CDR3 protein. Of approximately 440,000 distinct CDR3 sequences detected, around 20% appear once; the ten largest clones hold approximately 8.1%. The sample taken for sequencing was PBMCs or a T cell subset sorted from them (not recorded which). These receptors originate from an adult woman who had mild COVID-19 (a few samples of this study predate the infection). Cell type and time point are not known.

This chain joins TRBV20-1 and TRBJ2-3, with 7 positions matching TRBD2. This CDR3 has 12 residues. Germline lookup yields CDR1 DFQATT and CDR2 SNEGSKA (reference sequence). The trim removed 5 bases at V and 5 bases at J, leaving 4 bases unmatched. CDR3 in DNA: TGCAGTGCTGACACGGGGGGAGATACGCAGTATTTT. Amino acids: CSADTGGDTQYF.

V gene TRBV15 combines with J gene TRBJ2-1; possibly TRBD1 for D (6 bases). The CDR3 totals 14 residues. CDR1 and CDR2 (germline): LNHNV, YYDKDF (reference sequence). Trimming left V 8 bases short and J 9 bases short, with 20 bases between. CDR3 amino acids: CATGYFGQIGEQFF. The CDR3 bases are TGTGCCACCGGATACTTCGGACAGATAGGTGAGCAGTTCTTC.

This clonotype was seen a few times. The gene calls are TRBV11-2 and TRBJ2-3, with TRBD2 matching over 8 bases. J lost 5 bases, V lost 1 base, and 8 bases had no gene match. This CDR3 has 16 amino acids. Germline V gives CDR1 SGHAT, CDR2 FQNNGV. The CDR3 region is CASSLAPGGPVDTQYF. The CDR3 nucleotides read TGTGCCAGCAGCTTAGCACCGGGGGGGCCTGTAGATACGCAGTATTTT. The full variable domain, rest sourced from reference TRBV11-2 and TRBJ2-3, is EAGVAQSPRYKIIEKRQSVAFWCNPISGHATLYWYQQILGQGPKLLIQFQNNGVVDDSQLPKDRFSAERLKGVDSTLKIQPAKLEDSAVYLCASSLAPGGPVDTQYFGPGTRLTVL.

The rearrangement links TRBV14 to TRBJ2-6; possibly TRBD1 for D (6 bases). V shed 4 bases and J shed 0 bases, with 16 bases lying between them. The CDR3 is 18 residues long. The germline V gene encodes CDR1 SGHDN and CDR2 FVKESK. For the CDR3, the DNA is TGTGCCAGCAGCCGGACATTCATCAGGGGCTCTGGGGCCAACGTCCTGACTTTC. This encodes CASSRTFIRGSGANVLTF. Full variable domain (outside the CDR3, taken from reference TRBV14 and TRBJ2-6): EAGVTQFPSHSVIEKGQTVTLRCDPISGHDNLYWYRRVMGKEIKFLLHFVKESKQDESGMPNNRFLAERTGGTYSTLKVQPAELEDSGVYFCASSRTFIRGSGANVLTFGAGSRLTVL.

V usage is TRBV4-1 and J usage is TRBJ2-7; D is unclear. The length of the CDR3 is 13 residues. Germline V gives CDR1 MGHRA, CDR2 YSYEKL. Trimming took 3 bases from V and 4 from J, leaving 10 bases between them. The CDR3 DNA reads TGCGCCAGCAGCCATAACCCAACGTACGAGCAGTACTTC. Its translation: CASSHNPTYEQYF.

The rearrangement joins TRBV6-2 or TRBV6-3 to TRBJ1-1; no firm D call. V was clipped by 6 bases and J by 10 bases, with 15 bases between them. The CDR3 runs 12 residues. Germline V lookup: CDR1 MNHEY, CDR2 SVGEGT. Here the CDR3 DNA reads TGTGCCAGCAGCATCGGGTCCAGCGGAGCTTTCTTT. Translation gives CASSIGSSGAFF.

The chain employs TRBV7-9 and TRBJ2-7, with 11 bases fitting TRBD1. V was clipped by 5 bases and J by 2 bases; unmatched bases: 8. This CDR3 spans 16 amino acids. Germline-derived CDR1 and CDR2 are SEHNR and FQNEAQ (reference sequence). Here the CDR3 DNA reads TGTGCCAGCAGCGGCAGGGAGGGACAGGGGGCCTACGAGCAGTACTTC. Translated: CASSGREGQGAYEQYF.

This clonotype occurred a few times. The rearrangement links TRBV6-2 or TRBV6-3 to TRBJ2-2; weak D call: TRBD2 (5 bases). The germline CDR1 and CDR2 sequences are MNHEY and SVGEGT. The CDR3 sequence is 13 residues long. Trimming took off 6 bases at V and 7 bases at J, with 12 bases between the two ends. This CDR3 reads CASRPGGFGELFF. CDR3 DNA: TGTGCCAGCAGGCCTGGAGGTTTCGGGGAGCTGTTTTTT.

This chain connects TRBV6-6 to TRBJ1-1; D uncertain. The CDR3 spans 12 residues. The V end was cut by 4 bases, the J end by 12 bases, with 15 bases between. Germline CDR1 and CDR2: MNHNY and SVGAGI (reference sequence). This CDR3 is CASSSTRELPFF. The CDR3 region has the DNA TGTGCCAGCAGTTCCACTAGGGAGCTGCCTTTCTTT.

The CDR3 sequence is CATKKDNTGELFF. As DNA, the CDR3 is TGTGCCACCAAGAAGGACAACACCGGGGAGCTGTTTTTT. This sequence joins TRBV6-2 or TRBV6-3 and TRBJ2-2; D unclear. The CDR3 has 13 residues. Germline CDR1 reads MNHEY; CDR2 reads SVGEGT. Trimming removed 10 bases at V and 2 bases at J, with 11 bases between.

The CDR3 DNA follows: TGTGCCGCCCAGACGGGGGTCACTGAAGCTTTCTTT. As protein: CAAQTGVTEAFF. The chain combines TRBV10-3 with TRBJ1-1, with D perhaps matching TRBD1 (5 bases). Per germline, CDR1 ENHRY and CDR2 SYGVKD. The CDR3 sequence is 12 residues long. V lost 11 bases to trimming and J lost 4 bases, with 14 bases between them.

This chain connects TRBV5-1 to TRBJ2-2; D may be TRBD1 (5 bases). Germline CDR1 and CDR2: SGHRS and YFSETQ. V lost 0 bases to trimming and J lost 4 bases, with 13 bases between them. This CDR3 is 16 amino acids long. The CDR3 region has the DNA TGCGCCAGCAGCTTGGCCGCGGACACACGCACCGGGGAGCTGTTTTTT. It is translated as CASSLAADTRTGELFF.

The gene calls are TRBV18 and TRBJ1-2, with unresolved D. This CDR3 comprises 14 residues. Germline V gives CDR1 KGHSH, CDR2 LQKENI. Trimming took off 3 bases at V and 4 bases at J, with 12 bases between the two ends. The CDR3 sequence: CASSPVDTTYGYTF. CDR3 DNA sequence: TGTGCCAGCTCACCCGTGGATACCACCTATGGCTACACCTTC.

This clonotype was seen a handful of times. The chain carries TRBV9 and TRBJ2-3, with 7 bases matching TRBD2. Trimming at V came to 3 bases and at J to 2 bases, leaving 6 bases not matched to a gene. CDR3 length: 15 amino acids. From germline, CDR1 is SGDLS and CDR2 YYNGEE. CDR3 loop: CASSDRLAYTDTQYF. The CDR3 nucleotides are TGTGCCAGCAGCGATAGACTAGCATACACAGATACGCAGTATTTT.

This chain uses TRBV2 with TRBJ2-1, with 9 positions matching TRBD2. Looked up from germline, CDR1 is SNHLY and CDR2 is FYNNEI. The V gene end was trimmed by 7 bases and the J gene end by 5 bases; junction bases not matched to a gene: 12. The CDR3 sequence is 16 residues long. The CDR3 region has the DNA TGTGCCAGCAAACGCCGCGGACTAGCGTCCCACAATGAGCAGTTCTTC. This codes for CASKRRGLASHNEQFF.

This clonotype was observed a few times. The rearrangement uses TRBV6-6 and TRBJ2-6; perhaps D is TRBD1 or TRBD2 (5 bases each). Germline values: CDR1 MNHNY, CDR2 SVGAGI (reference sequence). V gave up 0 bases and J gave up 6 bases, with 9 bases separating them. The CDR3 is 15 amino acids. The DNA of the CDR3 is TGTGCCAGCAGTTACTCGATGGGGGTGGCCAACGTCCTGACTTTC. It specifies CASSYSMGVANVLTF.

This clonotype was seen more than once but under ten times. The chain employs TRBV6-6 and TRBJ2-3, with TRBD1 identical over 9 bases. V lost 6 bases, J lost 5 bases, and 6 bases stayed unmatched. From germline, CDR1 is MNHNY and CDR2 SVGAGI (reference sequence). This CDR3 is 14 amino acids long. The CDR3 protein is CASSTRTGEDTQYF. The CDR3 coding sequence is TGTGCCAGCAGCACTAGGACAGGGGAAGATACGCAGTATTTT.

The chain has TRBV4-3 and TRBJ2-7; D is uncertain. The V end lost 0 bases, the J end lost 1 base, and 16 bases lay between the germline ends. Per the germline V gene, CDR1 is LGHNA and CDR2 is YSLEER. The CDR3 runs 17 residues. CDR3 in amino acids: CASSQDTLLGSSYEQYF. CDR3 DNA: TGCGCCAGCAGCCAAGATACTCTACTCGGAAGTTCCTACGAGCAGTACTTC.

This clonotype was recorded a few times. The chain couples TRBV7-3 to TRBJ1-1; no reliable D call. CDR1 is SGHTA, CDR2 FQGTGA, per germline. V dropped 0 bases and J dropped 1 base, with 9 bases sitting between them. The CDR3 runs 15 residues. In DNA form, the CDR3 reads TGTGCCAGCAGCTTAACGTTTTTGGGGAACACTGAAGCTTTCTTT. This sequence encodes CASSLTFLGNTEAFF.

This clonotype was seen a handful of times. The V and J genes are TRBV7-8 and TRBJ2-3, with TRBD2 matching 8 bases. The CDR3 is 17 amino acids. Germline CDR1 SGHVS, CDR2 FQNEAQ. Unmatched junction bases numbered 15, after V lost 5 bases and J lost 5 bases. Here the CDR3 DNA reads TGTGCCAGCAGCCCAATCCCGGGAGCGGGAGTGCAAGATACGCAGTATTTT. It codes for CASSPIPGAGVQDTQYF.

This clonotype was recorded a few times. This chain connects TRBV10-2 to TRBJ2-1; the D gene is possibly TRBD2 (5 bases). Germline V gives CDR1 WSHSY, CDR2 SAAADI. This CDR3 is 15 amino acids long. Trimming stripped 3 bases from V and 4 bases from J, with 13 bases between. CDR3 residues: CASSERSPGYNEQFF. Here the CDR3 DNA reads TGCGCCAGCAGTGAAAGGTCGCCGGGATACAATGAGCAGTTCTTC.

The chain employs TRBV7-9 and TRBJ2-1; D is ambiguous. The ends were cut back, 5 bases at V and 1 base at J, with 12 bases in the middle. CDR3 length equals 15 residues. From germline, CDR1 is SEHNR and CDR2 FQNEAQ (reference sequence). The CDR3 DNA is TGTGCCAGCAGCCCCGGTAGGGAATCCTACAATGAGCAGTTCTTC. Amino acid sequence: CASSPGRESYNEQFF.

Details on this clonotype: At one end, the junction sequence differs from germline, possibly due to a read error. The chain couples TRBV19 to TRBJ2-1, with 10 nucleotides matching TRBD2. This CDR3 has 15 amino acids. Germline assignment: CDR1 LNHDA and CDR2 SQIVND (reference sequence). CDR3 residues: CASRWNSGRSNEQVF. The CDR3 bases are TGTGCCAGTAGATGGAATAGCGGGAGGTCGAATGAGCAGGTCTTC.